This record covers a single T cell receptor beta chain. This record comes from a study of shared T cell receptors in the human thymus. The CDR3 loop spans 15 amino acids. The V end was cut by 1 base, the J end by 0 bases, with 7 bases between. Per the germline V gene, CDR1 is SGHDN and CDR2 is FVKESK. Libraries were prepared by immunoSEQ multiplex PCR; TCRdb keeps only in-frame clonotypes and omits some of them. Of almost 550,000 clones listed, around three quarters were seen once; the top ten hold about 0.014%. Separately, the same data were catalogued under a study of human thymus T cells.

V gene TRBV14 combines with J gene TRBJ1-5; D remains unclear. The material sequenced was thymocytes. The sequence came from a boy under two years old with a congenital heart defect. CDR3 DNA: TGTGCCAGCAGCCAAGGTGGAGGTAGCAATCAGCCCCAGCATTTT. This codes for CASSQGGGSNQPQHF.